This T cell receptor beta chain was captured in a study of Graves' ophthalmopathy and Graves' hyperthyroidism. RNA served as the template for amplifying TCR beta CDR3 regions. HTBI primers were employed in first-round RT-PCR, then a second-round multiplex PCR followed. TCRdb re-derived calls from the multiplex PCR reads in MiXCR, one entry per CDR3 protein. The sample contains around 520,000 distinct CDR3 sequences, about 35% of which appear only once. This CDR3 spans 14 amino acids. J lost 3 bases, V lost 7 bases, and 9 bases had no gene match. The germline V gene encodes CDR1 WSHSY and CDR2 SAAADI. The sequenced sample consisted of peripheral blood or thyroid tissue (not recorded which). The V and J genes are TRBV10-2 and TRBJ2-7, with 7 bases fitting TRBD2. This clonotype was sampled from an adult man with Graves' hyperthyroidism. The DNA of the CDR3 is TGCGCCAGCACCCCAAGGGGCGGGAGCTACGAGCAGTACTTC. It codes for CASTPRGGSYEQYF.